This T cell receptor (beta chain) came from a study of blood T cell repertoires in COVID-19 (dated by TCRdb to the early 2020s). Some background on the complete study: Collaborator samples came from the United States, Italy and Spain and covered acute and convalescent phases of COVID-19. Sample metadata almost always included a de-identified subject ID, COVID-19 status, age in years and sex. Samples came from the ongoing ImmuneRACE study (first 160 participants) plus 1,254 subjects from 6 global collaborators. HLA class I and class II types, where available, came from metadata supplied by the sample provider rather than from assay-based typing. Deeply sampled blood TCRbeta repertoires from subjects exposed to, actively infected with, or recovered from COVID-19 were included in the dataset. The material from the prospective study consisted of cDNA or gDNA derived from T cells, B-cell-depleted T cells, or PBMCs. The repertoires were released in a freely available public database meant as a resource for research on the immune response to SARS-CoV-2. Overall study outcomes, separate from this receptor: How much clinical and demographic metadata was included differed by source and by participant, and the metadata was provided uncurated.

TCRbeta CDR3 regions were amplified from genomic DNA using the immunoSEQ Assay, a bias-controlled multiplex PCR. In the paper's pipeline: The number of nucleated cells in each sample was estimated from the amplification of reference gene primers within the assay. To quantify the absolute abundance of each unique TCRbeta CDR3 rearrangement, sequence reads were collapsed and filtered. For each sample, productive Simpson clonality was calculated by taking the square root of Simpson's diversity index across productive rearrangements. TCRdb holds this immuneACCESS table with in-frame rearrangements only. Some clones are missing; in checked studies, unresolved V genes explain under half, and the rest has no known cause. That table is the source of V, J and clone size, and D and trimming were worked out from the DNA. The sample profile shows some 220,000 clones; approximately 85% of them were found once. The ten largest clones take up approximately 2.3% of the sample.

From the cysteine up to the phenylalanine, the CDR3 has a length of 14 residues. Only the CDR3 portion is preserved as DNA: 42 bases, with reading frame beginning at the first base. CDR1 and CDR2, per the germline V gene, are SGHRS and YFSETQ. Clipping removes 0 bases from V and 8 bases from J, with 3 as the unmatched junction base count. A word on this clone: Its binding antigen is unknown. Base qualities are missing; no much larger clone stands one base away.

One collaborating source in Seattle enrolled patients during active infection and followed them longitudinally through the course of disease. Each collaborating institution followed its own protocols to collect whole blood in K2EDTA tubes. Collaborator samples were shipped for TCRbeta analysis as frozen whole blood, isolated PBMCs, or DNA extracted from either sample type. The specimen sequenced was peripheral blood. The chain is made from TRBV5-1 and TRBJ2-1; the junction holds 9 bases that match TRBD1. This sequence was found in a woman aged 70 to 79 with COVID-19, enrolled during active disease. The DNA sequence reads TGCGCCAGCAGCTTGGGACAGGGGGGCTATGAGCAGTTCTTC. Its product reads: CASSLGQGGYEQFF.